These 10 T cell receptor beta chains came from one sample sequenced in a study of PD-1 blockade in classical Hodgkin lymphoma. The protocol was immunoSEQ multiplex PCR, while the TCRdb copy is restricted to in-frame clones and leaves out a portion. Found here are fewer than 90,000 clones, around 90% of them singletons; the top ten hold 20% to 25%. Every patient was affected by relapse after autologous stem cell transplantation, while exposure to brentuximab vedotin was not uniform. The sample here was peripheral blood mononuclear cells (PBMCs), taken at baseline. The receptors here all came from a human donor with classical Hodgkin lymphoma.

V is TRBV6-5 and J is TRBJ2-3; tentative D call: TRBD2 (6 bases). There are 14 residues in the CDR3. Trimming left V 5 bases short and J 2 bases short, with 11 bases between. Germline loops: CDR1 MNHEY, CDR2 SVGAGI. The CDR3 DNA follows: TGTGCCAGCAGTCCCGGGGGTAACACAGATACGCAGTATTTT. Protein product: CASSPGGNTDTQYF.

V is TRBV7-9 and J is TRBJ2-5; D not certain. The germline V gene encodes CDR1 SEHNR and CDR2 FQNEAQ (reference sequence). The CDR3 sequence is 14 residues long. V lost 8 bases to trimming and J lost 0 bases, with 13 bases between them. This CDR3 is CASGVDWNQETQYF. The CDR3 bases are TGTGCCAGCGGCGTCGACTGGAACCAAGAGACCCAGTACTTC.

V gene TRBV2 combines with J gene TRBJ1-3; possibly TRBD1 for D (6 bases). CDR3 size: 16 residues. Germline V CDR1 and CDR2: SNHLY, FYNNEI. Trimming removed 5 bases from V and 4 bases from J, with 18 bases in between. CDR3 in DNA: TGTGCCAGCAGTAGAGGACGGGGGCTTCTCGGAAACACCATATATTTT. Translating gives CASSRGRGLLGNTIYF. Drawing the rest from reference TRBV2 and TRBJ1-3, the complete variable domain is EPEVTQTPSHQVTQMGQEVILRCVPISNHLYFYWYRQILGQKVEFLVSFYNNEISEKSEIFDDQFSVERPDGSNFTLKIRSTKLEDSAMYFCASSRGRGLLGNTIYFGEGSWLTVV.

The chain joins TRBV7-5 to TRBJ2-7; the table assigns TRBD1, which was not confirmed against the DNA. TRBV7-5 is shown as a pseudogene. The CDR3 is 15 amino acids. CDR3 sequence: CVRSPHRDSSYEQYF. The CDR3 DNA follows: TGTGTCAGAAGCCCCCACAGGGACAGTTCCTACGAGCAGTACTTC.

The V gene is TRBV9, the J gene TRBJ1-1; maybe TRBD1 (6 bases). Germline CDR1 reads SGDLS; CDR2 reads YYNGEE. Trimming removed 0 bases at V and 1 base at J, with 13 bases between. This CDR3 comprises 16 residues. CDR3 sequence (DNA): TGTGCCAGCAGCGTAGGGCCTCGAGGGGGGAACACTGAAGCTTTCTTT. It translates to CASSVGPRGGNTEAFF.

The V gene is TRBV15, the J gene TRBJ2-3; 10 nucleotides align to TRBD2. The CDR3 loop spans 17 amino acids. In germline, CDR1 is LNHNV, CDR2 YYDKDF (reference sequence). J gave up 4 bases and V 1 base, and 8 bases lay outside the gene matches. The CDR3: CATSRGSSGSRADTQYF. DNA for the CDR3: TGTGCCACCAGCAGAGGTTCTAGCGGGAGTAGGGCAGATACGCAGTATTTT.

The chain couples TRBV10-1 to TRBJ2-3, with no clear D. Trimming pared 1 base from V and 1 base from J, leaving 9 bases between. CDR1 and CDR2 from the germline V gene are WNHNN and SYGVQD (reference sequence). The CDR3 extends over 15 amino acids. CDR3 protein: CASSEYWVGTDTQYF. CDR3 coding DNA: TGCGCCAGCAGTGAGTACTGGGTGGGCACAGATACGCAGTATTTT.

V is TRBV5-1 and J is TRBJ2-1, with TRBD1 as a possible D gene (7 bases). The germline V gene has CDR1 SGHRS and CDR2 YFSETQ. V shed 5 bases and J shed 7 bases, with 16 bases lying between them. There are 14 residues in the CDR3. CDR3 bases: TGCGCCAGCAGTCCGGGGGACAGTAAAAATGAGCAGTTCTTC. Its translation: CASSPGDSKNEQFF.

This clone appeared once. This sequence joins TRBV25-1 and TRBJ2-5; weak D call: TRBD1 (6 bases). Trimming cost V 2 bases and J 4 bases, with 11 bases left between them. Germline lookup yields CDR1 MGHDK and CDR2 SYGVNS. This CDR3 is 14 amino acids long. The CDR3 region has the DNA TGTGCCAGCAGTGAAGGGGGCAGGGGAGAGACCCAGTACTTC. This gives the protein CASSEGGRGETQYF.

The chain joins TRBV19 to TRBJ1-1; D is uncertain. Per the germline V gene, CDR1 is LNHDA and CDR2 is SQIVND (reference sequence). The ends were cut back, 5 bases at V and 1 base at J, with 8 bases in the middle. The CDR3 spans 13 residues. In nucleotides, the CDR3 is TGTGCCAGTAGTTTTGGGCGGAACACTGAAGCTTTCTTT. This sequence encodes CASSFGRNTEAFF.